This T cell receptor beta chain was found in a study of blood T cell repertoires in COVID-19. Study-level information: Nucleic acid was either cDNA or gDNA, and it came from T cells, B-cell-depleted T cells, or PBMCs.

Assay: immunoSEQ multiplex PCR; the TCRdb copy retains only in-frame clones and omits some. Among under 350,000 clones listed, about nine tenths were seen once. Germline V gives CDR1 SNHLY, CDR2 FYNNEI. This CDR3 region has 16 residues. V dropped 2 bases and J dropped 6 bases, with 19 bases sitting between them. The receptor was isolated from a woman aged 60-70 years who had recovered from COVID-19. The V gene is TRBV2, the J gene TRBJ1-1; a weak D match, TRBD1 (5 bases). The sequencing sample was made of PBMCs or T cells enriched from blood (not recorded which). The CDR3 loop is CASSEQGAANHAEAFF. In nucleotides, the CDR3 is TGTGCCAGCAGTGAACAGGGTGCAGCTAACCACGCTGAAGCTTTCTTT.